Presented here are 19 T cell receptor beta chains from one specimen sequenced in a study of beta chain features in type 1 diabetes. Expressed TCRB transcripts got sequenced, as all isolated RNA was reverse transcribed. Some clones are missing from TCRdb's copy, which holds only in-frame ones; the method was immunoSEQ multiplex PCR. Here the sample spans 330,000 or so clones, roughly 12% being singletons. Study-wide findings and caveats: Significant though moderate, a shortening of TCRB CDR3s appeared in all four CD4+ subsets of Type 1 diabetes patients.

For these TCRs, the target antigens are not known. The source material was naive CD4+ T cells from blood. These receptors were taken from a woman aged 18 to 35 with type 1 diabetes.

The chain has TRBV21-1 and TRBJ2-7; the D call TRBD2 from the table was never checked on the DNA. TRBV21-1 is given as a pseudogene. The CDR3 has 10 residues. The CDR3 loop is CAYAEREQYF. The CDR3 DNA sequence: TGTGCCTACGCTGAGCGGGAGCAGTACTTC.

The chain joins TRBV28 to TRBJ2-2; D is perhaps TRBD1 (6 bases). Trimming pared 4 bases from V and 7 bases from J, leaving 22 bases between. Germline-derived CDR1 and CDR2 are MDHEN and SYDVKM. The CDR3 extends over 17 amino acids. Here the CDR3 reads CASSSITGTGKDGELFF. CDR3 nucleotides: TGTGCCAGCAGTTCAATCACGGGAACAGGGAAGGACGGGGAGCTGTTTTTT.

This clone appeared a few times. This rearrangement joins TRBV14 to TRBJ2-1, with TRBD2 matching over 11 bases. The CDR3 spans 15 residues. V lost 4 bases, J lost 6 bases, and 5 bases stayed unmatched. CDR1 and CDR2 from the germline V gene are SGHDN and FVKESK. This CDR3 is CASSPRLAGSNEQFF. The CDR3 DNA reads TGTGCCAGCAGCCCCCGACTAGCGGGATCCAATGAGCAGTTCTTC.

The chain has TRBV2 and TRBJ2-3, with 7 bases aligning to TRBD1. The CDR3 is 16 residues long. Germline V gene data show CDR1 as SNHLY and CDR2 as FYNNEI. Germline trimming cut 4 bases from V and 0 bases from J; bases unmatched to any gene: 7. CDR3 coding DNA: TGTGCCAGCAGTGTCCAACAGGGGCCTAGCACAGATACGCAGTATTTT. This gives the protein CASSVQQGPSTDTQYF.

This clone has a single count. J is TRBJ2-3 and V is TRBV5-1; TRBD2 is a possible D gene (5 bases). V was pared by 1 base and J by 2 bases, with 5 bases between. The CDR3 contains 13 residues. Germline CDR1 reads SGHRS; CDR2 reads YFSETQ. CDR3 amino acids: CASSLRDTDTQYF. In DNA form, the CDR3 reads TGCGCCAGCAGCTTGCGGGACACAGATACGCAGTATTTT.

The CDR3 DNA reads as TGTGCCAGCAGCTTAAGAGGTGATGAGCAGTTCTTC. It yields the protein CASSLRGDEQFF. The V call is TRBV7-6, the J call TRBJ2-1; D unclear. The CDR3 length is 12 residues. V lost 2 bases to trimming and J lost 8 bases, with 7 bases between them. The germline V gene encodes CDR1 SGHVS and CDR2 FNYEAQ.

This clone has only a few counts. V usage is TRBV30 and J usage is TRBJ1-5; the match to TRBD1 covers 7 bases. CDR3 length: 16 amino acids. Germline assignment: CDR1 GTSNPN and CDR2 SVGIG (reference sequence). V was clipped by 1 base and J by 7 bases; unmatched bases: 13. This chain's CDR3 is CAWSGRQGFFPQPQHF. In nucleotides, the CDR3 is TGTGCCTGGAGTGGGCGACAGGGCTTCTTTCCCCAGCCCCAGCATTTT.

V and J are TRBV30 and TRBJ2-3, with a tentative D call TRBD2 (5 bases). The V gene lost 5 bases and the J gene lost 0 bases, with 9 bases spanning the gap. CDR1 GTSNPN and CDR2 SVGIG come from the germline V gene (reference sequence). The CDR3 extends over 13 amino acids. CDR3 sequence reads: CAWAGYSTDTQYF. CDR3 nucleotide sequence: TGTGCCTGGGCGGGCTATAGCACAGATACGCAGTATTTT.

The CDR3 bases are TGTGCCTGGAGTTCCAGATCCGATCAGCCCCAGCATTTT. It yields the protein CAWSSRSDQPQHF. The chain couples TRBV30 to TRBJ1-5, with D unresolved. V lost 2 bases and J lost 5, with 10 bases in between. CDR3 length equals 13 residues. Per the germline V gene, CDR1 is GTSNPN and CDR2 is SVGIG (reference sequence).

The chain links TRBV28 to TRBJ2-5, with D unclear. There are 14 residues in the CDR3. Trimming stripped 3 bases from V and 5 bases from J, with 13 bases between. Germline CDR1 and CDR2: MDHEN and SYDVKM. CDR3 in DNA: TGTGCCAGCAGTTTCTCTCCCCGAGGCGAGACCCAGTACTTC. Protein product: CASSFSPRGETQYF.

The chain has TRBV30 and TRBJ1-2, with D hard to call. CDR1 is GTSNPN, CDR2 SVGIG, per germline (reference sequence). Trimming took off 2 bases at V and 1 base at J, with 8 bases between the two ends. There are 13 residues in the CDR3. The CDR3 reads CAWSPGVNYGYTF. CDR3 in DNA: TGTGCCTGGAGTCCGGGAGTTAACTATGGCTACACCTTC.

V and J are TRBV18 and TRBJ1-2, with 7 bases that match TRBD1. CDR3 size: 16 residues. Trimming removed 2 bases from V and 2 bases from J; junction bases left unmatched: 8. Germline V CDR1 and CDR2: KGHSH, LQKENI. The CDR3 loop is CASSPSHLTGNYGYTF. In nucleotides, the CDR3 is TGTGCCAGCTCACCATCACACTTGACAGGGAACTATGGCTACACCTTC.

This clone was counted between two and nine times. This chain uses TRBV4-3 with TRBJ2-3, with 9 bases matching TRBD2. The V gene end was trimmed by 0 bases and the J gene end by 9 bases; junction bases not matched to a gene: 7. CDR1 and CDR2 from the germline V gene are LGHNA and YSLEER. The CDR3 covers 15 residues. CDR3 sequence (DNA): TGCGCCAGCAGCCAAGATCGGCGGGGGGGGGTAACGCAGTATTTT. This encodes CASSQDRRGGVTQYF.

V is TRBV20-1 and J is TRBJ2-5; D remains unclear. Germline V gene sequence: CDR1 DFQATT, CDR2 SNEGSKA (reference sequence). The ends were cut back, 3 bases at V and 4 bases at J, with 6 bases in the middle. The CDR3 has 11 amino acids. The CDR3 DNA follows: TGCAGTGCTAGCAGTGGAGAGACCCAGTACTTC. Translation gives CSASSGETQYF.

Points on this clone: Other DNA variants within this sample encode the same CDR3. In DNA, the CDR3 is TGCGCCAGCAGCTTGGTGGGGGGGAACACTGAAGCTTTCTTT. It translates to CASSLVGGNTEAFF. The rearrangement joins TRBV5-1 to TRBJ1-1, with a possible D match to TRBD1 (5 bases). This CDR3 has 14 amino acids. V lost 0 bases and J 1 base, leaving 7 bases between the germline ends. The germline CDR1 and CDR2 sequences are SGHRS and YFSETQ.

This clone came up a few times. The chain joins TRBV7-9 to TRBJ2-3; 7 bases match TRBD1. Trimming removed 5 bases from V and 1 base from J; junction bases left unmatched: 0. This CDR3 has 13 amino acids. CDR1 is SEHNR, CDR2 FQNEAQ, per germline (reference sequence). CDR3 bases: TGTGCCAGCAGCCAGGGGGGCACAGATACGCAGTATTTT. Translating gives CASSQGGTDTQYF.

The CDR3 DNA is TGTGCCAGCAGCTTGGGACTAGCGGGCCTTTTCACAGATACGCAGTATTTT. Translation gives CASSLGLAGLFTDTQYF. V usage is TRBV5-4 and J usage is TRBJ2-3; 10 bases line up with TRBD2. Per germline, CDR1 SGHNT and CDR2 YYREEE (reference sequence). The CDR3 is 17 amino acids. Trimming at V came to 0 bases and at J to 2 bases, leaving 6 bases not matched to a gene.

This clone was observed a few times. The chain has TRBV5-1 and TRBJ2-1, with TRBD2 identical over 8 bases. V trimming: 4 bases; J trimming: 6 bases; junction bases outside the gene matches: 9. Germline lookup yields CDR1 SGHRS and CDR2 YFSETQ. The CDR3 consists of 15 residues. The CDR3 spells CASSTRTSIGNEQFF. The CDR3 DNA sequence: TGCGCCAGCAGCACCCGGACTAGCATTGGCAATGAGCAGTTCTTC.

The chain combines TRBV5-6 with TRBJ2-3; 8 bases line up with TRBD2. The CDR3 runs 15 residues. With V trimmed by 2 bases and J by 4 bases, 6 bases remained unmatched. CDR1 is SGHDT and CDR2 is YYEEEE in the germline V gene. CDR3 sequence: CASSLTGTRADTQYF. In DNA form, the CDR3 reads TGTGCCAGCAGCTTAACCGGGACTAGGGCAGATACGCAGTATTTT. The full variable domain, completed using reference TRBV5-6 and TRBJ2-3, is DAGVTQSPTHLIKTRGQQVTLRCSPKSGHDTVSWYQQALGQGPQFIFQYYEEEERQRGNFPDRFSGHQFPNYSSELNVNALLLGDSALYLCASSLTGTRADTQYFGPGTRLTVL.